These 9 T cell receptor beta chains came from one sample sequenced in a study of CD8+CD57+ T cells in acquired aplastic anemia. CD8+CD57+ cell expansion, shown by flow cytometry, had occurred in the patients selected for sequencing. Genomic DNA served as template for TCR beta VDJ and CDR3 profiling. Each CDR3 protein gets one entry after TCRdb re-called the reads with MiXCR. Of 200,000 to 250,000 distinct CDR3 sequences in the sample, about 60% were seen once. Sequencing input: sorted CD4+, CD8+, or CD8+CD57+ T cells (not recorded which) from PBMCs. These TCRs come from a human donor with aplastic anemia.

The rearrangement joins TRBV5-5 to TRBJ1-6; D might be TRBD1 (6 bases). V was pared by 2 bases and J by 6 bases, with 9 bases between. The CDR3 covers 14 residues. Germline values: CDR1 SGHKS, CDR2 YYEKEE (reference sequence). CDR3 amino acids: CASSFGTPNSPLHF. CDR3 DNA sequence: TGTGCCAGCAGCTTCGGGACACCTAATTCACCCCTCCACTTT.

This chain links TRBV7-2 with TRBJ2-7, with TRBD1 matching over 7 bases. The CDR3 has 15 amino acids. In germline, CDR1 is SGHTA, CDR2 FQGNSA. V trimming: 7 bases; J trimming: 0 bases; junction bases outside the gene matches: 9. This chain's CDR3 is CASTVYRDSSYEQYF. The CDR3, as DNA: TGTGCCAGCACCGTATACCGGGACAGCTCCTACGAGCAGTACTTC.

The rearrangement uses TRBV7-8 and TRBJ2-7; D unresolved. The germline CDR1 and CDR2 sequences are SGHVS and FQNEAQ. V was cut by 1 base and J by 0 bases, with 10 bases left in between. The CDR3 is 15 residues long. CDR3 protein: CASSLDRHSSYEQYF. CDR3 DNA sequence: TGTGCCAGCAGCTTAGACAGACATAGCTCCTACGAGCAGTACTTC.

This clonotype appeared a few times. This rearrangement joins TRBV7-3 to TRBJ2-7, with D tentatively TRBD2 (5 bases). The CDR3 length is 13 residues. Germline CDR1 SGHTA, CDR2 FQGTGA. V lost 5 bases and J 2 bases, leaving 10 bases between the germline ends. Written as DNA, the CDR3 is TGTGCCAGCAGCGTGGGGAGCCCCTACGAGCAGTACTTC. It yields the protein CASSVGSPYEQYF.

The chain uses TRBV25-1 and TRBJ1-2; 10 bases agree with TRBD1. The CDR3 contains 13 residues. V shed 3 bases and J 6 bases; nucleotides not matched to a gene: 1. Per the germline V gene, CDR1 is MGHDK and CDR2 is SYGVNS. The CDR3 DNA sequence: TGTGCCAGCAGTGAGGACAGGGGGGATGGCTACACCTTC. Amino acids: CASSEDRGDGYTF.

This clonotype was observed a few times. The chain has TRBV20-1 and TRBJ2-5, with 8 bases lining up with TRBD2. This CDR3 comprises 16 residues. The J segment lost 3 bases and the V segment lost 3 bases, leaving 12 bases of the junction unmatched. CDR1 is DFQATT, CDR2 SNEGSKA, per germline (reference sequence). The CDR3 DNA sequence: TGCAGTGCTAGGCCCAGCGGGAGTTCCGATAAAGAGACCCAGTACTTC. Translation gives CSARPSGSSDKETQYF.

This clonotype was seen more than once but under ten times. Written as DNA, the CDR3 is TGCAGTGCTAGACAGGGTCCCTACGAGCAGTACTTC. Translated, it gives CSARQGPYEQYF. The genes are TRBV20-1 and TRBJ2-7; possible D gene TRBD1, 5 bases. Germline CDR1 DFQATT, CDR2 SNEGSKA (reference sequence). Trimming stripped 2 bases from V and 2 bases from J, with 7 bases between. This CDR3 comprises 12 residues.

This clonotype occurred once. The chain recombines TRBV10-3 with TRBJ2-7; the match to TRBD2 covers 12 bases. Germline V gives CDR1 ENHRY, CDR2 SYGVKD. The CDR3 contains 14 residues. V shed 6 bases, J shed 8 bases, and the junction held 8 bases outside the gene matches. The CDR3 loop is CAIRPGTSGPQQYF. The CDR3 DNA reads TGTGCCATCAGGCCCGGGACTAGCGGGCCTCAGCAGTACTTC.

The CDR3 loop reads CASTLWTNEKLFF. The CDR3 DNA reads TGTGCCAGCACCCTCTGGACTAATGAAAAACTGTTTTTT. The chain recombines TRBV2 with TRBJ1-4; D remains unclear. The CDR3 is made up of 13 amino acids. From germline, CDR1 is SNHLY and CDR2 FYNNEI. With 7 bases removed from V and 2 bases from J, the gap between germline ends came to 8 bases. Variable domain in full (rest from reference TRBV2 and TRBJ1-4): EPEVTQTPSHQVTQMGQEVILRCVPISNHLYFYWYRQILGQKVEFLVSFYNNEISEKSEIFDDQFSVERPDGSNFTLKIRSTKLEDSAMYFCASTLWTNEKLFFGSGTQLSVL.